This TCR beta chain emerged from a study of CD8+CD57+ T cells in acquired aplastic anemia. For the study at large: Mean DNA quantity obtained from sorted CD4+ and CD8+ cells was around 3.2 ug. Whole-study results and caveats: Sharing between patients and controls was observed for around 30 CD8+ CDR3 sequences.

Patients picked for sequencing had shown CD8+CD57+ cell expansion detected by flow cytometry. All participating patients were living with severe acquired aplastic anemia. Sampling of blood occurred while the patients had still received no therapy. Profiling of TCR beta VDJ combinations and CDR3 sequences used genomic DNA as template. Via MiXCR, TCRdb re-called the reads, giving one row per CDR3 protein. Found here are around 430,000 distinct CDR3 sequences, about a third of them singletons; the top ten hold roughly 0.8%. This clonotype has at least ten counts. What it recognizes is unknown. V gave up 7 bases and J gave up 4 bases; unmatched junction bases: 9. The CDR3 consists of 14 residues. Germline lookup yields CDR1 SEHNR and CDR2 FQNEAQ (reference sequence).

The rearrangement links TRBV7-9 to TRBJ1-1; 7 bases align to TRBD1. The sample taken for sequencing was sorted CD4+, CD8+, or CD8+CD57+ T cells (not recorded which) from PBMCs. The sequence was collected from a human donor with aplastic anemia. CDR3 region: CASTDRVRGTEAFF. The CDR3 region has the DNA TGTGCCAGCACAGACAGGGTACGGGGCACTGAAGCTTTCTTT.